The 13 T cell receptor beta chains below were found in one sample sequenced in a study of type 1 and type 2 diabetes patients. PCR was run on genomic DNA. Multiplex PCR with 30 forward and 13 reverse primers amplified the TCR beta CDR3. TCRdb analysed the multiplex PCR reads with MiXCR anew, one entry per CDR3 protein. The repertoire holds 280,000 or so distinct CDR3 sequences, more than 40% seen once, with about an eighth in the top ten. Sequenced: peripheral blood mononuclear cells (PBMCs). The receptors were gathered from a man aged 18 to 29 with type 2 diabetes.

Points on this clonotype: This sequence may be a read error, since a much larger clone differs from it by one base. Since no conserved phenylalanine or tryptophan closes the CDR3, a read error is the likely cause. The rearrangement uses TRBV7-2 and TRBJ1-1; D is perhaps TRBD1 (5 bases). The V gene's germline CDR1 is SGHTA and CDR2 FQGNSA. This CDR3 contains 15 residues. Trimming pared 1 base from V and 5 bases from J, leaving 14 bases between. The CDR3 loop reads CASSLVGGKGTEAFS. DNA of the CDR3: TGTGCCAGCAGCTTAGTCGGCGGGAAGGGGACTGAAGCTTTCTCT.

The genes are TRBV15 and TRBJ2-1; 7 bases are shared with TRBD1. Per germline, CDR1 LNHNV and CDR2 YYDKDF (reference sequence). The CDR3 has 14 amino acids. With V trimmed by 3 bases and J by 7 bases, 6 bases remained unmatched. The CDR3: CATSSLTGLNEQFF. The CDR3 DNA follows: TGTGCCACCAGCAGCCTGACAGGGCTGAATGAGCAGTTCTTC.

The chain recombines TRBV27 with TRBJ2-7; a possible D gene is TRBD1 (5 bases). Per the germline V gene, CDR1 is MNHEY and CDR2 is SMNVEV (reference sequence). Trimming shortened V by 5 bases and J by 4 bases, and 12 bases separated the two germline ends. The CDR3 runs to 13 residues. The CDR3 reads CASSPGAGYEQYF. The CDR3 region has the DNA TGTGCCAGCAGTCCTGGGGCTGGGTACGAGCAGTACTTC.

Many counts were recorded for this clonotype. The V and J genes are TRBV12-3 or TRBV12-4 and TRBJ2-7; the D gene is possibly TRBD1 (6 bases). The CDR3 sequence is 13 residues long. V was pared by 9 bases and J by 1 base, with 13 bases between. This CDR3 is CASSLGQSYEQYF. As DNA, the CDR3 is TGTGCCAGTAGTCTCGGACAGTCCTACGAGCAGTACTTC.

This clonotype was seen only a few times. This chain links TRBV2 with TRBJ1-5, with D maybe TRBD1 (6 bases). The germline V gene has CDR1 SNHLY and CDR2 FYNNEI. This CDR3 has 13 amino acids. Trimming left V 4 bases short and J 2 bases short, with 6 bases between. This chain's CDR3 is CASSGTGNQPQHF. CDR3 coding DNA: TGTGCCAGCAGTGGGACAGGCAATCAGCCCCAGCATTTT.

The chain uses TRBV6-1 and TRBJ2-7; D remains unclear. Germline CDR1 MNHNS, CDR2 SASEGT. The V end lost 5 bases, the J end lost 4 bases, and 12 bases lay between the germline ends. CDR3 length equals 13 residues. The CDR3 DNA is TGTGCCAGCAGTCCAACCCAGAATTACGAGCAGTACTTC. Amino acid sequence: CASSPTQNYEQYF.

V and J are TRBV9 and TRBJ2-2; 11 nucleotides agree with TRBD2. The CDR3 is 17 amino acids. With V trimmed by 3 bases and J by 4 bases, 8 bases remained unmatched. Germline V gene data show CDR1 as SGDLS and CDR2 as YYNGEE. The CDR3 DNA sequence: TGTGCCAGCAGCGACTTTAGCGGGAGGGCCGTCACCGGGGAGCTGTTTTTT. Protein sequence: CASSDFSGRAVTGELFF.

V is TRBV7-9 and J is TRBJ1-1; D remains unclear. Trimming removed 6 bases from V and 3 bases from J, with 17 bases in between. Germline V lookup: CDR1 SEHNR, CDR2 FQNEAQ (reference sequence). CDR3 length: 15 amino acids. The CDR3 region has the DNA TGTGCCAGCAGAAAAGGCGAGGGTAGGGACACTGAAGCTTTCTTT. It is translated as CASRKGEGRDTEAFF. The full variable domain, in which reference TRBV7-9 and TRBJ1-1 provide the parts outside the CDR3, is DTGVSQNPRHKITKRGQNVTFRCDPISEHNRLYWYRQTLGQGPEFLTYFQNEAQLEKSRLLSDRFSAERPKGSFSTLEIQRTEQGDSAMYLCASRKGEGRDTEAFFGQGTRLTVV.

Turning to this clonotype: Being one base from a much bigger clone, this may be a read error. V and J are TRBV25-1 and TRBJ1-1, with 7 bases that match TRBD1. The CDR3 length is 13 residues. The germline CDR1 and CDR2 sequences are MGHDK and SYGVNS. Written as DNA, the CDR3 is TGTGCCAGCAGTAATACAGGGGACACTAAAGCTTTCTTT. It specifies CASSNTGDTKAFF.

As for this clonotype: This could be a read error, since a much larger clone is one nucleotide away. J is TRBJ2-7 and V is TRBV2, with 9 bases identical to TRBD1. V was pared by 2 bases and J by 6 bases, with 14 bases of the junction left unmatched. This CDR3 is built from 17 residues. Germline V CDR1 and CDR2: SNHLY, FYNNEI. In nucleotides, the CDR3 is TGTGCCAGCAGTGAAAGCCTCGACGGGACAGGGCTTCTCGAGCAGTACTTC. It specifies CASSESLDGTGLLEQYF.

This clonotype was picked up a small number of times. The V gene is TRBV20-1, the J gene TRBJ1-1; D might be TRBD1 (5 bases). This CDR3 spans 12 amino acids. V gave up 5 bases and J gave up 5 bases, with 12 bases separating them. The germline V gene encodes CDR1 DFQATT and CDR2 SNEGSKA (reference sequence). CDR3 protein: CSAVRVETEAFF. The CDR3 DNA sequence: TGCAGTGCTGTCAGGGTGGAGACTGAAGCTTTCTTT.

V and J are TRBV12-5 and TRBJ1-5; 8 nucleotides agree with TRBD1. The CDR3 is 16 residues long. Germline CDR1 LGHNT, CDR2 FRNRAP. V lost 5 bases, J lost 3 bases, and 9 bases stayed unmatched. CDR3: CASGPTGTGNNQPQHF. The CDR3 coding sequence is TGTGCTAGTGGTCCCACGGGGACAGGAAACAATCAGCCCCAGCATTTT. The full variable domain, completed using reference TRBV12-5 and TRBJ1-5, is DARVTQTPRHKVTEMGQEVTMRCQPILGHNTVFWYRQTMMQGLELLAYFRNRAPLDDSGMPKDRFSAEMPDATLATLKIQPSEPRDSAVYFCASGPTGTGNNQPQHFGDGTRLSIL.

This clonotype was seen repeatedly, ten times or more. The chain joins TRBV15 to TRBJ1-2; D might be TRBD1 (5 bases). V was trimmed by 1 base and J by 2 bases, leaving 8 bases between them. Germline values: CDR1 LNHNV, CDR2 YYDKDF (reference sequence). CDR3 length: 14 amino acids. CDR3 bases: TGTGCCACCAGCAGAGGCAGGGACAACTATGGCTACACCTTC. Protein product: CATSRGRDNYGYTF.